This T cell receptor (beta chain) was found in a study of blood T cell repertoires in COVID-19. Clones were sequenced by immunoSEQ multiplex PCR, and TCRdb holds only the in-frame ones, with some missing. Here the sample spans around 130,000 clones, 70% to 90% being singletons. Sample: peripheral blood. The receptor was isolated from a man between 40 and 49 years old with acute or convalescent COVID-19.

CDR3 coding DNA: TGTGCCTGGAGCGCACCTGAACGACTGCGATACAATGAGCAGTTCTTC. This codes for CAWSAPERLRYNEQFF. V usage is TRBV30 and J usage is TRBJ2-1; no firm D call. Trimming left V 3 bases short and J 4 bases short, with 19 bases between. CDR1 and CDR2 from the germline V gene are GTSNPN and SVGIG (reference sequence). CDR3 length: 16 residues. The whole variable domain, filled in from reference TRBV30 and TRBJ2-1, reads SQTIHQWPATLVQPVGSPLSLECTVEGTSNPNLYWYRQAAGRGLQLLFYSVGIGQISSEVPQNLSASRPQDRQFILSSKKLLLSDSGFYLCAWSAPERLRYNEQFFGPGTRLTVL.